The 13 T cell receptor beta chains below all came from one sample that was sequenced in a study of CD8+CD57+ T cells in acquired aplastic anemia. The study profiled TCR beta VDJ and CDR3 using genomic DNA as template. Via MiXCR, TCRdb re-called the reads, giving one row per CDR3 protein. There are 74,000 or so distinct CDR3 sequences in the sample; roughly 50% occur only once, and about 9% lies in the top ten. The sequencing input was sorted CD4+, CD8+, or CD8+CD57+ T cells (not recorded which) from PBMCs. These receptors were taken from a human donor in good health, serving as a control.

The V gene is TRBV2, the J gene TRBJ1-2; D call uncertain. The CDR3 consists of 12 residues. The germline CDR1 and CDR2 sequences are SNHLY and FYNNEI. V lost 2 bases to trimming and J lost 10 bases, with 11 bases between them. This chain's CDR3 is CASSERRIYYTF. The CDR3 DNA is TGTGCCAGCAGTGAAAGGCGGATTTACTACACCTTC.

The sample holds many counts of this clonotype. The J gene is TRBJ1-5, the V gene TRBV4-1; D remains ambiguous. The V end lost 1 base, the J end lost 3 bases, and 4 bases lay between the germline ends. The CDR3 totals 13 residues. CDR1 and CDR2 (germline): MGHRA, YSYEKL. CDR3 loop: CASSQGANQPQHF. Here the CDR3 DNA reads TGCGCCAGCAGCCAAGGGGCCAATCAGCCCCAGCATTTT.

This clonotype appeared many times. This CDR3 is CASSPWTGGYHQPQHF. CDR3 nucleotides: TGTGCCAGCAGCCCCTGGACAGGCGGGTACCATCAGCCCCAGCATTTT. The chain has TRBV5-6 and TRBJ1-5; the match to TRBD1 covers 7 bases. There are 16 residues in the CDR3. V lost 4 bases to trimming and J lost 5 bases; unmatched junction nucleotides: 12. The germline V gene has CDR1 SGHDT and CDR2 YYEEEE.

The chain has TRBV29-1 and TRBJ1-5; a possible D gene is TRBD1 (5 bases). Germline CDR1 SQVTM, CDR2 ANQGSEA. This CDR3 has 13 residues. V shed 2 bases and J shed 3 bases, with 8 bases lying between them. CDR3 DNA sequence: TGCAGCGTTGAACAGGGACTCAATCAGCCCCAGCATTTT. As protein: CSVEQGLNQPQHF.

The chain joins TRBV15 to TRBJ1-2; weak D call: TRBD1 (5 bases). Trimming shortened V by 3 bases and J by 4 bases, and 21 bases separated the two germline ends. The CDR3 contains 17 residues. Germline V gives CDR1 LNHNV, CDR2 YYDKDF (reference sequence). The CDR3 DNA follows: TGTGCCACCAGCAGCCCAACACTACTCACAGGTCTCTATGGCTACACCTTC. It translates to CATSSPTLLTGLYGYTF. Complete variable domain (other parts from reference TRBV15 and TRBJ1-2): DAMVIQNPRYQVTQFGKPVTLSCSQTLNHNVMYWYQQKSSQAPKLLFHYYDKDFNNEADTPDNFQSRRPNTSFCFLDIRSPGLGDTAMYLCATSSPTLLTGLYGYTFGSGTRLTVV.

This clonotype is labeled medium-sized. This chain uses TRBV29-1 with TRBJ1-1; D is ambiguous. Germline lookup yields CDR1 SQVTM and CDR2 ANQGSEA. The CDR3 sequence is 10 residues long. Trimming took off 7 bases at V and 7 bases at J, with 10 bases between the two ends. The CDR3 DNA follows: TGCAGCGCTCGAGACATTGAAGCTTTCTTT. Translated, it gives CSARDIEAFF. Filled out from reference TRBV29-1 and TRBJ1-1, the complete variable domain reads SAVISQKPSRDICQRGTSLTIQCQVDSQVTMMFWYRQQPGQSLTLIATANQGSEATYESGFVIDKFPISRPNLTFSTLTVSNMSPEDSSIYLCSARDIEAFFGQGTRLTVV.

The gene calls are TRBV7-9 and TRBJ2-1; 8 nucleotides agree with TRBD2. V shed 5 bases, J shed 12 bases, and the junction held 6 bases outside the gene matches. The CDR3 is made up of 12 amino acids. Germline CDR1 and CDR2: SEHNR and FQNEAQ (reference sequence). CDR3 loop: CASSRAGVGQFF. The CDR3 DNA reads TGTGCCAGCAGCCGAGCGGGGGTAGGGCAGTTCTTC.

This clonotype was seen at least ten times. The rearrangement uses TRBV6-6 and TRBJ1-4; D is ambiguous. V lost 7 bases and J lost 4, with 13 bases in between. Germline V CDR1 and CDR2: MNHNY, SVGAGI (reference sequence). The CDR3 sequence is 14 residues long. CDR3 coding DNA: TGTGCCAGCACCCCCACGGACCTTAATGAAAAACTGTTTTTT. This translates into CASTPTDLNEKLFF.

Note on this clonotype: A junction end diverges from the germline sequence, so it may reflect a read error. The rearrangement links TRBV2 to TRBJ1-6; 7 nucleotides agree with TRBD1. Germline V gene lookup returns CDR1 SNHLY and CDR2 FYNNEI. The CDR3 is 14 residues long. The CDR3 sequence: CASSEDRDNSPLHF. CDR3 nucleotide sequence: TGTGCCAGCAGCGAAGACAGGGATAATTCACCCCTCCACTTT.

The rearrangement links TRBV7-2 to TRBJ2-7, with 8 positions matching TRBD2. Germline V gene sequence: CDR1 SGHTA, CDR2 FQGNSA. The CDR3 consists of 15 residues. Germline trimming cut 5 bases from V and 4 bases from J; bases unmatched to any gene: 10. The CDR3 DNA is TGTGCCAGCAGCCTTACTTCGGGGGGGCTATACGAGCAGTACTTC. It is translated as CASSLTSGGLYEQYF.

This clonotype was counted many times. The chain has TRBV6-1 and TRBJ1-2; D uncertain. The CDR3 sequence is 14 residues long. Germline V gene sequence: CDR1 MNHNS, CDR2 SASEGT. V dropped 8 bases and J dropped 4 bases, with 17 bases sitting between them. CDR3 sequence reads: CASGPTAGSYGYTF. In DNA form, the CDR3 reads TGTGCCAGCGGGCCTACTGCAGGCAGCTATGGCTACACCTTC.

As regards this clonotype: The conserved closing phenylalanine or tryptophan is absent in this CDR3, likely reflecting a read error. The DNA is left out, because the CDR3 cannot be placed on it with certainty; the CDR3 is given as TCRdb lists it. This rearrangement joins TRBV29-1 to TRBJ2-7; the table's D call, TRBD2, has no DNA check behind it. CDR1 SQVTM and CDR2 ANQGSEA come from the germline V gene. The CDR3 is 10 residues long, counting both termini. CDR3 loop: CSVEDRASLI.

This chain connects TRBV27 to TRBJ2-4; a weak D match, TRBD1 (6 bases). CDR1 is MNHEY, CDR2 SMNVEV, per germline (reference sequence). This CDR3 is built from 14 residues. The ends were cut back, 5 bases at V and 7 bases at J, with 15 bases in the middle. Here the CDR3 DNA reads TGTGCCAGCAGTAAAACGACAGGTATTAACATTCAGTACTTC. It translates to CASSKTTGINIQYF.